The 30 T cell receptor beta chains given below trace back to one sample, sequenced in a study of blood T cell repertoires in COVID-19. Generated by immunoSEQ multiplex PCR, the TCRdb table keeps only in-frame clones and is missing some. Among around 260,000 clones listed, 87% were seen once. Sequencing was performed on peripheral blood. These receptors were taken from a woman aged 40 to 55 who had recovered from COVID-19.

The chain has TRBV5-1 and TRBJ2-3, with TRBD1 matching 7 bases. Germline trimming cut 0 bases from V and 4 bases from J; bases unmatched to any gene: 5. Germline V gene sequence: CDR1 SGHRS, CDR2 YFSETQ. This CDR3 spans 15 amino acids. The CDR3 loop reads CASSLGTGESDTQYF. The CDR3 DNA sequence: TGCGCCAGCAGCTTGGGAACAGGGGAGTCAGATACGCAGTATTTT.

The chain recombines TRBV6-5 with TRBJ1-6, with D perhaps matching TRBD1 (6 bases). The germline V gene encodes CDR1 MNHEY and CDR2 SVGAGI. This CDR3 region has 16 residues. V was pared by 3 bases and J by 7 bases, with 16 bases between. The CDR3 loop is CASSYGGGAGNSPLHF. The DNA of the CDR3 is TGTGCCAGCAGTTATGGAGGGGGGGCTGGCAATTCACCCCTCCACTTT.

This clone was detected only a few times. The junction departs from the called germline gene at one end, perhaps through a read error. The V call is TRBV30, the J call TRBJ1-2, with D unclear. Germline V gives CDR1 GTSNPN, CDR2 SVGIG (reference sequence). The CDR3 has 14 amino acids. CDR3: CAGSATLAGYGYTF. Here the CDR3 DNA reads TGTGCCGGGAGTGCGACCCTGGCGGGGTATGGCTACACCTTC.

This clone was detected only once. V is TRBV11-2 and J is TRBJ2-2; TRBD2 matches at 8 bases. This CDR3 is built from 15 residues. CDR1 is SGHAT, CDR2 FQNNGV, per germline. After removal of 5 bases from V and 0 bases from J, the junction contained 2 bases not matched to a gene. The CDR3 loop is CASSATSANTGELFF. In DNA, the CDR3 is TGTGCCAGCAGCGCGACTAGCGCGAACACCGGGGAGCTGTTTTTT.

V gene TRBV29-1 combines with J gene TRBJ1-1; D remains unclear. Per the germline V gene, CDR1 is SQVTM and CDR2 is ANQGSEA. CDR3 length: 12 residues. V was shortened by 5 bases and J by 0 bases, with 7 bases between the two germline ends. CDR3 coding DNA: TGCAGCGTTTCCAATCTGAACACTGAAGCTTTCTTT. Translated: CSVSNLNTEAFF.

The rearrangement uses TRBV2 and TRBJ1-2; no definite D call. The V and J ends lost 8 bases and 2 bases respectively, with 15 bases between them. This CDR3 is 14 amino acids long. Germline CDR1 reads SNHLY; CDR2 reads FYNNEI. In DNA form, the CDR3 reads TGTGCCAGCCGGCGAAGGACTACCAACTATGGCTACACCTTC. Amino acid sequence: CASRRRTTNYGYTF.

This chain uses TRBV5-4 with TRBJ1-3, with D possibly being TRBD1 (5 bases). The germline V gene has CDR1 SGHNT and CDR2 YYREEE (reference sequence). The germline V and J ends were trimmed by 4 bases and 0 bases, with 8 bases remaining between them. CDR3 size: 14 residues. The CDR3: CASSPGYSGNTIYF. DNA of the CDR3: TGTGCCAGCAGCCCAGGGTACTCTGGAAACACCATATATTTT.

This clone has just one count. The chain has TRBV5-6 and TRBJ2-2; 7 nucleotides align to TRBD2. J was trimmed by 0 bases and V by 0 bases; bases with no gene match: 2. The CDR3 has 16 amino acids. The germline gives CDR1 SGHDT, CDR2 YYEEEE. CDR3: CASSLAGTTNTGELFF. Written as DNA, the CDR3 is TGTGCCAGCAGCTTGGCCGGGACTACGAACACCGGGGAGCTGTTTTTT.

This clone is a singleton in its sample. The rearrangement uses TRBV7-9 and TRBJ2-1, with D unresolved. The CDR3 covers 12 residues. The V and J ends lost 5 bases and 7 bases respectively, with 9 bases between them. Germline V gene data show CDR1 as SEHNR and CDR2 as FQNEAQ (reference sequence). CDR3 loop: CASSPVSNEQFF. The DNA of the CDR3 is TGTGCCAGCAGCCCTGTTAGTAATGAGCAGTTCTTC.

The rearrangement joins TRBV21-1 to TRBJ2-2; TRBD2 was called by the table and not checked on the DNA. TRBV21-1 represents a pseudogene. The CDR3 is 18 residues long. The CDR3 protein is CASIGTSGGFANTGELFF. CDR3 nucleotides: TGTGCCAGCATCGGGACTAGCGGGGGGTTTGCGAACACCGGGGAGCTGTTTTTT.

The chain employs TRBV3-1 (or the pseudogene TRBV3-2) and TRBJ1-5; D may be TRBD1 (6 bases). Per germline, CDR1 LGHDT and CDR2 YNNKEL (reference sequence). V lost 1 base to trimming and J lost 1 base, with 11 bases between them. The CDR3 is 16 residues long. CDR3 amino acids: CASSQGGRGSNQPQHF. The CDR3 region has the DNA TGTGCCAGCAGCCAAGGGGGCAGGGGAAGCAATCAGCCCCAGCATTTT.

The chain employs TRBV27 and TRBJ2-1, with 8 bases aligning to TRBD2. Germline CDR1 is MNHEY and CDR2 is SMNVEV (reference sequence). The length of the CDR3 is 15 residues. The J segment lost 5 bases and the V segment lost 2 bases, leaving 5 bases of the junction unmatched. The CDR3 spells CASSLPGGAHNEQFF. CDR3 DNA: TGTGCCAGCAGTTTACCCGGGGGGGCCCACAATGAGCAGTTCTTC.

The chain has TRBV7-9 and TRBJ1-2; 7 nucleotides align to TRBD1. This CDR3 is built from 17 residues. Germline CDR1 is SEHNR and CDR2 is FQNEAQ (reference sequence). V shed 3 bases and J 0 bases; nucleotides not matched to a gene: 10. CDR3 sequence (DNA): TGTGCCAGCAGCTTCGGTACAACAGGGGCGACTAACTATGGCTACACCTTC. Translation: CASSFGTTGATNYGYTF.

The chain uses TRBV3-1 (or the pseudogene TRBV3-2) and TRBJ2-5; 7 bases match TRBD2. This CDR3 has 13 residues. The V segment lost 1 base and the J segment 7 bases; nucleotides outside the gene matches: 3. Germline V gene sequence: CDR1 LGHDT, CDR2 YNNKEL (reference sequence). The CDR3 region has the DNA TGTGCCAGCAGCCAAGCGGGGGGTGGGACCCAGTACTTC. Its translation: CASSQAGGGTQYF.

The V call is TRBV6-5, the J call TRBJ2-1; 9 nucleotides align to TRBD1. The V gene end was trimmed by 7 bases and the J gene end by 3 bases; junction bases not matched to a gene: 7. Germline V lookup: CDR1 MNHEY, CDR2 SVGAGI. This CDR3 contains 15 residues. For the CDR3, the DNA is TGTGCCAGCACCCCGAGACAGGGGGTCTACAATGAGCAGTTCTTC. Amino acid sequence: CASTPRQGVYNEQFF.

The V and J genes are TRBV30 and TRBJ1-5; the D is unclear. The germline V and J ends were trimmed by 2 bases and 2 bases, with 7 bases remaining between them. This CDR3 is built from 13 residues. Germline V gene data show CDR1 as GTSNPN and CDR2 as SVGIG (reference sequence). The chain's CDR3 is CAWSRERNQPQHF. The CDR3 nucleotides read TGTGCCTGGAGTCGGGAGCGCAATCAGCCCCAGCATTTT.

CDR3 sequence reads: CASSLEGGAYNEQFF. CDR3 bases: TGCGCCAGCAGCTTGGAGGGCGGGGCGTACAATGAGCAGTTCTTC. The chain carries TRBV5-1 and TRBJ2-1; D possibly corresponds to TRBD2 (6 bases). V lost 0 bases and J 4 bases, leaving 11 bases between the germline ends. The CDR3 runs to 15 residues. Germline V gives CDR1 SGHRS, CDR2 YFSETQ.

This clone was recorded only once. The chain is built from TRBV5-1 and TRBJ2-7; 9 bases match TRBD2. Germline CDR1 reads SGHRS; CDR2 reads YFSETQ. The V gene end was trimmed by 4 bases and the J gene end by 2 bases; junction bases not matched to a gene: 4. The CDR3 runs to 14 residues. The CDR3 region is CASSERGDTYEQYF. In DNA form, the CDR3 reads TGCGCCAGCAGCGAGCGGGGGGATACCTACGAGCAGTACTTC.

The chain couples TRBV9 to TRBJ1-6, with no clear D. The CDR3 is 15 amino acids. V dropped 0 bases and J dropped 9 bases, with 13 bases sitting between them. The germline gives CDR1 SGDLS, CDR2 YYNGEE. The CDR3 DNA sequence: TGTGCCAGCAGCGTAGGCGCGGGGTGGGGTTCACCCCTCCACTTT. Translation: CASSVGAGWGSPLHF.

This clone has more than one count but fewer than ten. This chain connects TRBV7-9 to TRBJ2-7; 10 bases are a match to TRBD1. This CDR3 region has 15 residues. The V gene end was trimmed by 5 bases and the J gene end by 3 bases; junction bases not matched to a gene: 7. Germline V gene sequence: CDR1 SEHNR, CDR2 FQNEAQ (reference sequence). The CDR3 region has the DNA TGTGCCAGCAGCGTTGGACAGGGGGTTGACTACGAGCAGTACTTC. This sequence encodes CASSVGQGVDYEQYF.

This clone has a single count. The chain recombines TRBV6-2 or TRBV6-3 with TRBJ2-5; D not certain. Germline CDR1 MNHEY, CDR2 SVGEGT. This CDR3 is built from 16 residues. The germline V and J ends were trimmed by 0 bases and 5 bases, with 16 bases remaining between them. The CDR3 reads CASSYSAFVNWETQYF. DNA of the CDR3: TGTGCCAGCAGTTACTCGGCTTTCGTTAATTGGGAGACCCAGTACTTC.

The sample holds one count of this clone. V is TRBV7-2 and J is TRBJ2-1; maybe TRBD1 (8 bases). CDR3 length equals 18 residues. Germline V gene sequence: CDR1 SGHTA, CDR2 FQGNSA. V lost 1 base and J 3 bases, leaving 19 bases between the germline ends. The CDR3 spells CASSLVMGGTGLYNEQFF. As DNA, the CDR3 is TGTGCCAGCAGCTTAGTGATGGGGGGGACAGGACTCTACAATGAGCAGTTCTTC.

This chain uses TRBV4-1 with TRBJ2-5; a weak D match, TRBD1 (6 bases). The ends were cut back, 1 base at V and 4 bases at J, with 13 bases in the middle. The CDR3 is 15 amino acids. Germline CDR1 MGHRA, CDR2 YSYEKL. The CDR3 is CASSQGQDGGETQYF. The DNA of the CDR3 is TGCGCCAGCAGCCAAGGACAGGATGGGGGAGAGACCCAGTACTTC.

The V and J genes are TRBV10-2 and TRBJ2-7; 9 bases align to TRBD2. The CDR3 contains 13 residues. J gave up 5 bases and V 10 bases, and 9 bases lay outside the gene matches. CDR1 is WSHSY and CDR2 is SAAADI in the germline V gene. CDR3 in amino acids: CATSSGGFDEQYF. The CDR3 DNA sequence: TGCGCCACTTCAAGCGGGGGGTTCGACGAGCAGTACTTC.

The chain combines TRBV5-4 with TRBJ2-3; no definite D call. V was shortened by 3 bases and J by 5 bases, with 10 bases between the two germline ends. The germline CDR1 and CDR2 sequences are SGHNT and YYREEE (reference sequence). CDR3 size: 13 residues. As DNA, the CDR3 is TGTGCCAGCAGCTCCCCGGGTGTAGATACGCAGTATTTT. Its translation: CASSSPGVDTQYF.

CDR3 nucleotide sequence: TGTGCCAGCAGTTACAGGAGGGCCCATGGCTACACCTTC. Protein: CASSYRRAHGYTF. The chain uses TRBV6-5 and TRBJ1-2; D uncertain. V was pared by 2 bases and J by 6 bases, with 10 bases between. CDR1 and CDR2 (germline): MNHEY, SVGAGI. CDR3 length: 13 amino acids.

This clone appeared once. This chain joins TRBV19 and TRBJ1-1; 7 positions agree with TRBD1. The germline V gene encodes CDR1 LNHDA and CDR2 SQIVND (reference sequence). This CDR3 comprises 16 residues. V lost 5 bases, J lost 4 bases, and 13 bases stayed unmatched. DNA for the CDR3: TGTGCCAGTAGTTGGGGGTGGGCAGGGGGAAGCACTGAAGCTTTCTTT. It encodes CASSWGWAGGSTEAFF.

The chain couples TRBV12-3 or TRBV12-4 to TRBJ1-2; no definite D call. CDR3 size: 12 residues. With 3 bases removed from V and 8 bases from J, the gap between germline ends came to 10 bases. The CDR3: CASSLAGEGYTF. The CDR3 coding sequence is TGTGCCAGCAGTTTGGCAGGCGAAGGCTACACCTTC.

This chain uses TRBV11-3 with TRBJ2-5; D may be TRBD2 (6 bases). Trimming stripped 4 bases from V and 4 bases from J, with 13 bases between. CDR1 is SGHNT, CDR2 YENEEA, per germline. The CDR3 is made up of 14 amino acids. The CDR3 spells CASSYSPGGETQYF. CDR3 bases: TGTGCCAGCAGCTACTCACCCGGGGGAGAGACCCAGTACTTC.

The chain has TRBV6-6 and TRBJ2-7; a possible D gene is TRBD2 (6 bases). Germline V gene lookup returns CDR1 MNHNY and CDR2 SVGAGI (reference sequence). Trimming removed 5 bases at V and 2 bases at J, with 13 bases between. This CDR3 comprises 14 residues. This CDR3 is CASSMTGDTYEQYF. The CDR3 DNA is TGTGCCAGCAGTATGACGGGGGATACCTACGAGCAGTACTTC.